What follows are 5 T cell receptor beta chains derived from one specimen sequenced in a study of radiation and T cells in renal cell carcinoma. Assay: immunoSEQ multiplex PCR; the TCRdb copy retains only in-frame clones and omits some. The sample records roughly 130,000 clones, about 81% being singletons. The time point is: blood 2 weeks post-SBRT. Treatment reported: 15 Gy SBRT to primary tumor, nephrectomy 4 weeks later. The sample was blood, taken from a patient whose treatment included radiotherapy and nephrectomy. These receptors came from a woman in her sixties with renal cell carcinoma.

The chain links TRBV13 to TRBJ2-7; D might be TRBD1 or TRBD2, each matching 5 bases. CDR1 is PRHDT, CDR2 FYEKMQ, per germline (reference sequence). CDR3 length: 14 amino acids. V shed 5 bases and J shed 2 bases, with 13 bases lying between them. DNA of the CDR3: TGTGCCAGCAGCCTCACCGGGACCACCTACGAGCAGTACTTC. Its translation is CASSLTGTTYEQYF.

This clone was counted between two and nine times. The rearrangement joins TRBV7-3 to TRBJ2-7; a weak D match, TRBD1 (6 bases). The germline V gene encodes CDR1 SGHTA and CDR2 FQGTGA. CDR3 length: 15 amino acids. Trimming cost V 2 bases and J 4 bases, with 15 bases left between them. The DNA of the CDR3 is TGTGCCAGCAGCTTAGGATCAGGGGAGCAATACGAGCAGTACTTC. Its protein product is CASSLGSGEQYEQYF.

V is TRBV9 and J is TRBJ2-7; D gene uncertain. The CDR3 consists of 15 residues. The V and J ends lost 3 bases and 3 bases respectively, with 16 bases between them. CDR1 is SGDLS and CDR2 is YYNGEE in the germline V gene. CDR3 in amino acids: CASSAGVASHYEQYF. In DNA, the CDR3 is TGTGCCAGCAGCGCTGGAGTCGCCAGTCACTACGAGCAGTACTTC.

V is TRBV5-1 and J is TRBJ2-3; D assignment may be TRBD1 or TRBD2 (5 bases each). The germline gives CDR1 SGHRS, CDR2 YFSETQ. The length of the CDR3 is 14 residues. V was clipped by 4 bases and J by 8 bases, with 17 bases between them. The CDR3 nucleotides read TGCGCCAGCAGCCCAGGGACCGAGCATGGTACGCAGTATTTT. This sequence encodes CASSPGTEHGTQYF.

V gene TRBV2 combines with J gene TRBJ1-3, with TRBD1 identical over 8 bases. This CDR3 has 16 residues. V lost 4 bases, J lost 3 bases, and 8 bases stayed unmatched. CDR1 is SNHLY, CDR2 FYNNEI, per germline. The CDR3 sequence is CASSAGQARGGNTIYF. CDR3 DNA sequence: TGTGCCAGCAGTGCGGGACAGGCTCGGGGTGGAAACACCATATATTTT.